This T cell receptor beta chain derives from a study of regulatory T cells in long-lasting Graves disease. Study results and caveats: Persistent disease preferred TRBV28, TRBJ1-2 and TRBJ2-5; new disease, TRBV20-1 and TRBJ2-1.

Assembly of TCR beta libraries relied on iRepertoire HTBI primers together with Arm-PCR of CDR3 regions. TCRdb ran MiXCR on the multiplex PCR reads and lists one entry per CDR3 protein. The profile covers about 210,000 distinct CDR3 sequences, with roughly 19% appearing a single time and about 12% taken by the ten largest. This CDR3 is built from 12 residues. Per germline, CDR1 SQVTM and CDR2 ANQGSEA. Between the trimmed V and J ends, which lost 8 bases and 4 bases, there was a span of 15 bases. There are many counts of this clonotype. Its antigen is unidentified. Regarding time point: newly diagnosed GD, antithyroid drugs for less than 3 months. TCR sequences were obtained from RNA taken from PBMCs. These records were also assigned to another study, of T cells in Graves' hyperthyroidism and ophthalmopathy. That source reports: Blood shared most expanded thyroid clonotypes above 0.001.

The J gene is TRBJ2-7, the V gene TRBV29-1, with a tentative D call TRBD2 (6 bases). The TCR was taken from a woman aged 25 to 39 with Graves disease. The material sequenced was peripheral blood mononuclear cells (PBMCs), taken at new diagnosis, from a patient treated with antithyroid drugs. The CDR3 is CSTRLEGYEQYF. As DNA, the CDR3 is TGCAGCACTAGATTGGAGGGTTACGAGCAGTACTTC.